Below are 22 T cell receptor beta chains sequenced from a single sample in a study of blood T cell repertoires in COVID-19 (dated by TCRdb to the early 2020s). Receptor amplification or capture employed the immunoSEQ multiplex PCR assay. TCRdb provides this immuneACCESS table in a form limited to in-frame rearrangements. Some clones are lacking; in checked studies, under half of them reflect an unresolved V gene, and why the rest are absent is not known. The sample includes about 250,000 clones, with about four fifths observed a single time. The ten most abundant clones make up approximately 6% of the sample. Sequencing used peripheral blood. These receptors were obtained from a man older than 75 with acute or convalescent COVID-19.

This clone showed up just once. Additional DNA sequences in this sample encode the identical CDR3. The genes are TRBV4-1 and TRBJ2-1; 10 nucleotides align to TRBD2. Germline V gene data show CDR1 as MGHRA and CDR2 as YSYEKL. V trimming: 2 bases; J trimming: 2 bases; junction bases outside the gene matches: 0. There are 15 residues in the CDR3. The CDR3 DNA reads TGCGCCAGCAGCCAAACTAGCGGGACCTACAATGAGCAGTTCTTC. It encodes CASSQTSGTYNEQFF.

The V call is TRBV10-3, the J call TRBJ2-2; the match to TRBD1 covers 8 bases. CDR1 is ENHRY, CDR2 SYGVKD, per germline. V lost 6 bases and J lost 0; bases outside the gene matches: 12. This CDR3 is built from 18 residues. Written as DNA, the CDR3 is TGTGCCATCAGCCCACCCTCAGGGGGCCCCGCGAACACCGGGGAGCTGTTTTTT. Its translation is CAISPPSGGPANTGELFF.

The chain links TRBV19 to TRBJ1-1; the match to TRBD1 covers 8 bases. Germline-derived CDR1 and CDR2 are LNHDA and SQIVND (reference sequence). J gave up 0 bases and V 7 bases, and 10 bases lay outside the gene matches. This CDR3 is built from 16 residues. The CDR3 nucleotides read TGTGCCAGTATTCAAAGGACAGGGCATCTGAACACTGAAGCTTTCTTT. Its translation is CASIQRTGHLNTEAFF.

This rearrangement joins TRBV4-1 to TRBJ2-7; 13 nucleotides agree with TRBD2. With 4 bases clipped from V and 7 bases from J, the junction kept 7 bases outside the gene matches. The V gene's germline CDR1 is MGHRA and CDR2 YSYEKL. The CDR3 covers 15 residues. In nucleotides, the CDR3 is TGCGCCAGCAGCCCACGACTAGCGGGGGGCGGAGAGCAGTACTTC. Translating it yields CASSPRLAGGGEQYF.

The chain carries TRBV7-3 and TRBJ2-7; 7 positions agree with TRBD2. The CDR3 has 16 residues. Germline V gene lookup returns CDR1 SGHTA and CDR2 FQGTGA. After removal of 3 bases from V and 1 base from J, the junction contained 9 bases not matched to a gene. CDR3 region: CASSFSASGVSYEQYF. The CDR3 DNA follows: TGTGCCAGCAGCTTTTCGGCTAGCGGAGTTTCCTACGAGCAGTACTTC.

The chain combines TRBV30 with TRBJ2-7, with 8 bases aligning to TRBD1. Losses at the gene ends were 1 base for V and 9 bases for J; bases not matched to a gene: 11. The CDR3 has 14 residues. Germline CDR1 GTSNPN, CDR2 SVGIG (reference sequence). CDR3: CAWSGGRGRGGQYF. CDR3 DNA: TGTGCCTGGAGTGGGGGCAGGGGGCGAGGAGGGCAGTACTTC.

The genes are TRBV28 and TRBJ2-5; weak D call: TRBD1 (6 bases). CDR3 length equals 16 residues. The V and J ends lost 6 bases and 5 bases respectively, with 22 bases between them. Germline V gives CDR1 MDHEN, CDR2 SYDVKM. Written as DNA, the CDR3 is TGTGCCAGCAGCCGTTTTGGAAACAGGGTGGGGGAGACCCAGTACTTC. This encodes CASSRFGNRVGETQYF.

This clone has a handful of counts. CDR3 protein: CASSGSGGNTIYF. CDR3 DNA: TGTGCCAGCTCAGGATCTGGTGGAAACACCATATATTTT. The V and J genes are TRBV3-1 (or the pseudogene TRBV3-2) and TRBJ1-3; D uncertain. V dropped 8 bases and J dropped 3 bases, with 11 bases sitting between them. CDR1 and CDR2 (germline): LGHDT, YNNKEL (reference sequence). This CDR3 spans 13 amino acids.

The CDR3 DNA reads as TGCGCCAGCAGCCGGAGCGGGAGAAGGGCAAGCGAGCAGTACTTC. Protein sequence: CASSRSGRRASEQYF. The chain is built from TRBV5-1 and TRBJ2-7; 8 bases match TRBD2. This CDR3 comprises 15 residues. The ends lost 4 bases at V and 6 bases at J; junction bases unmatched: 12. Germline loops: CDR1 SGHRS, CDR2 YFSETQ. Together with reference TRBV5-1 and TRBJ2-7, the CDR3 gives the full variable domain: KAGVTQTPRYLIKTRGQQVTLSCSPISGHRSVSWYQQTPGQGLQFLFEYFSETQRNKGNFPGRFSGRQFSNSRSEMNVSTLELGDSALYLCASSRSGRRASEQYFGPGTRLTVT.

CDR3 bases: TGTGCCAGCAGTCACTCCAACAGGGGGCGCGTCCAGCCCCAGCATTTT. It codes for CASSHSNRGRVQPQHF. The chain joins TRBV28 to TRBJ1-5; TRBD1 agrees at 9 bases. CDR1 is MDHEN and CDR2 is SYDVKM in the germline V gene. The CDR3 spans 16 residues. V trimming: 5 bases; J trimming: 7 bases; junction bases outside the gene matches: 12.

This clone was observed a handful of times. The chain uses TRBV5-4 and TRBJ2-1; TRBD2 matches 7 bases. CDR3 size: 14 residues. Looked up from germline, CDR1 is SGHNT and CDR2 is YYREEE (reference sequence). J gave up 5 bases and V 3 bases, and 5 bases lay outside the gene matches. The CDR3, as DNA: TGTGCCAGCAGCTCAGCGGGGATTAACAATGAGCAGTTCTTC. Its protein is CASSSAGINNEQFF.

V usage is TRBV5-8 and J usage is TRBJ1-1; weak D call: TRBD1 (6 bases). CDR1 is SGHTS, CDR2 YDEGEE, per germline. V lost 4 bases to trimming and J lost 1 base, with 14 bases between them. There are 15 residues in the CDR3. In DNA form, the CDR3 reads TGTGCCAGCAGCGAGACAACAGGGAGGAACACTGAAGCTTTCTTT. Translation: CASSETTGRNTEAFF.

The chain employs TRBV24-1 and TRBJ2-1; TRBD2 matches at 13 bases. The J segment lost 6 bases and the V segment lost 1 base, leaving 2 bases of the junction unmatched. This CDR3 is built from 16 residues. CDR1 KGHDR and CDR2 SFDVKD come from the germline V gene. The CDR3 protein is CATSDFTSGGANEQFF. The CDR3, as DNA: TGTGCCACCAGTGATTTTACTAGCGGGGGGGCCAATGAGCAGTTCTTC.

The V and J genes are TRBV5-8 and TRBJ2-7; weak D call: TRBD1 (6 bases). The germline gives CDR1 SGHTS, CDR2 YDEGEE. The germline V and J ends were trimmed by 4 bases and 0 bases, with 17 bases remaining between them. CDR3 size: 16 residues. CDR3 bases: TGTGCCAGCAGCCCTATTCATAGGACAGCCTCCTACGAGCAGTACTTC. It translates to CASSPIHRTASYEQYF.

This clone showed up just a few times. V and J are TRBV5-1 and TRBJ2-7; D perhaps matches TRBD1 (6 bases). This CDR3 contains 12 residues. Germline CDR1 SGHRS, CDR2 YFSETQ. V was clipped by 4 bases and J by 7 bases, with 12 bases between them. The chain's CDR3 is CASSAPRGEQYF. CDR3 nucleotides: TGCGCCAGCAGCGCCCCGAGGGGGGAGCAGTACTTC.

The CDR3 loop reads CASSPPSGRPQDTQYF. DNA of the CDR3: TGTGCCAGCTCACCACCTAGCGGGAGGCCTCAAGATACGCAGTATTTT. The chain recombines TRBV18 with TRBJ2-3; 10 bases map to TRBD2. Trimming cost V 0 bases and J 5 bases; bases outside gene matches: 5. The CDR3 is 16 amino acids. Per germline, CDR1 KGHSH and CDR2 LQKENI.

The rearrangement uses TRBV6-5 and TRBJ2-1; TRBD1 might be the D (5 bases). Trimming removed 7 bases at V and 2 bases at J, with 12 bases between. Germline V gene data show CDR1 as MNHEY and CDR2 as SVGAGI. There are 14 residues in the CDR3. The CDR3 DNA sequence: TGTGCCAGCATTATCAGGGTTCCCTACAATGAGCAGTTCTTC. As protein: CASIIRVPYNEQFF.

This clone was observed a few times. The chain couples TRBV27 to TRBJ2-7; D remains ambiguous. CDR3 length: 13 amino acids. V dropped 3 bases and J dropped 3 bases, with 9 bases sitting between them. Germline V gives CDR1 MNHEY, CDR2 SMNVEV (reference sequence). CDR3 DNA sequence: TGTGCCAGCAGTTTCGGCCTAGGCTACGAGCAGTACTTC. Its translation: CASSFGLGYEQYF.

This clone appeared a single time. The chain is built from TRBV18 and TRBJ1-6; maybe TRBD1 (5 bases). The germline gives CDR1 KGHSH, CDR2 LQKENI. Trimming shortened V by 2 bases and J by 5 bases, and 16 bases separated the two germline ends. The CDR3 runs 17 residues. The CDR3 nucleotides read TGTGCCAGCTCACCAGGGCATTCGGGACTCAATAATTCACCCCTCCACTTT. Translation: CASSPGHSGLNNSPLHF.

The rearrangement uses TRBV3-1 (or the pseudogene TRBV3-2) and TRBJ1-1; D is unresolved. CDR3 size: 13 residues. The germline CDR1 and CDR2 sequences are LGHDT and YNNKEL (reference sequence). V lost 2 bases and J lost 1, with 5 bases in between. CDR3 sequence (DNA): TGTGCCAGCAGCCAAACAAGGAACACTGAAGCTTTCTTT. Its protein is CASSQTRNTEAFF.

The rearrangement links TRBV3-1 (or the pseudogene TRBV3-2) to TRBJ2-5; D is unresolved. This CDR3 has 13 residues. Trimming removed 4 bases at V and 8 bases at J, with 14 bases between. Germline V gene data show CDR1 as LGHDT and CDR2 as YNNKEL (reference sequence). The CDR3 DNA reads as TGTGCCAGCAGCCTACGACTCCGTGGAACCCAGTACTTC. It translates to CASSLRLRGTQYF.

The chain carries TRBV9 and TRBJ2-7, with 10 bases lining up with TRBD1. V was pared by 3 bases and J by 3 bases, with 3 bases of the junction left unmatched. From germline, CDR1 is SGDLS and CDR2 YYNGEE. This CDR3 is 14 amino acids long. CDR3 in DNA: TGTGCCAGCAGCGGCGGACAGGGGGTCTACGAGCAGTACTTC. This translates into CASSGGQGVYEQYF.